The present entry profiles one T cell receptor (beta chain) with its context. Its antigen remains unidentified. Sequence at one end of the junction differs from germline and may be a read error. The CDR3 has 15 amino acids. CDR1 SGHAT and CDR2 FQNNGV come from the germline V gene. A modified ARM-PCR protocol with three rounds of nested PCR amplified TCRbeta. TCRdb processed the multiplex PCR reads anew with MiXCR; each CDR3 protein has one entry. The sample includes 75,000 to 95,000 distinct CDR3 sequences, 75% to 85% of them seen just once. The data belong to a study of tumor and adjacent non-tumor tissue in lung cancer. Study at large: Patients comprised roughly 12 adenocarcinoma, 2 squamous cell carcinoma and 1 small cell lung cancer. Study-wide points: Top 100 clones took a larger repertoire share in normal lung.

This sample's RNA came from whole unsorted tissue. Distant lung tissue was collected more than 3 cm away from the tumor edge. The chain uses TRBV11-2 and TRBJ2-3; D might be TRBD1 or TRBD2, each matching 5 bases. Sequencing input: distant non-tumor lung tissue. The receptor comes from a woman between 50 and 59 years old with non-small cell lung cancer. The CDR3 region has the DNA TGTGTCAGCAACATAGGACCCCAAGGGGACCATACGCAGTATTTT. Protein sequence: CVSNIGPQGDHTQYF.